These 22 T cell receptor beta chains were all obtained from the same sample, sequenced in a study of cytomegalovirus exposure and HLA in healthy donors (TCRdb year 2017). Library creation used the immunoSEQ multiplex PCR assay. For the multiplex PCR, a mixture combining 60 forward primers for TCR Vbeta segments and 13 reverse primers for TCR Jbeta segments was used. TCRdb obtained this table from immuneACCESS and retained in-frame rearrangements with V and J assigned. These tables miss some clones; where compared with another copy, unresolved V genes account for less than half of the shortfall, and the remainder is unexplained. A total of around 150,000 clones appear in this sample, about 80% of them only once. Jointly, the top ten make up more than 3% of the sample. What was sequenced was PBMCs. Every receptor here comes from a man aged 25-40 years in good health and CMV-seropositive.

CDR3 in DNA: TGTGCCAGCAGCCCCCTTGGAGCAGGGGTAGGGGAAAAACTGTTTTTT. It is translated as CASSPLGAGVGEKLFF. V usage is TRBV11-2 and J usage is TRBJ1-4, with D tentatively TRBD1 (6 bases). The CDR3 length is 16 residues. From germline, CDR1 is SGHAT and CDR2 FQNNGV. V was trimmed by 5 bases and J by 8 bases, leaving 21 bases between them.

CDR3 sequence reads: CASSDRGGLPYEQYF. The CDR3 nucleotides read TGTGCCAGCAGTGACCGCGGGGGCCTCCCCTACGAGCAGTACTTC. The chain carries TRBV28 and TRBJ2-7; perhaps TRBD2 as D (7 bases). Germline CDR1 is MDHEN and CDR2 is SYDVKM. The germline V and J ends were trimmed by 5 bases and 2 bases, with 16 bases remaining between them. The CDR3 length is 15 residues.

This clone has only one observation. The chain recombines TRBV5-1 with TRBJ2-2, with D uncertain. Germline CDR1 and CDR2: SGHRS and YFSETQ. This CDR3 contains 14 residues. V was clipped by 3 bases and J by 3 bases, with 9 bases between them. The DNA for the CDR3 is TGCGCCAGCAGCTCCCTCCCGGACACCGGGGAGCTGTTTTTT. This encodes CASSSLPDTGELFF.

The V and J genes are TRBV11-1 and TRBJ2-7, with 9 bases aligning to TRBD2. V lost 1 base and J lost 2; bases outside the gene matches: 3. The CDR3 runs 15 residues. Germline V CDR1 and CDR2: SGHAT, FQDESV (reference sequence). This CDR3 is CASSLGLAETYEQYF. The CDR3 nucleotides read TGTGCCAGCAGCTTAGGACTAGCGGAAACCTACGAGCAGTACTTC.

The rearrangement joins TRBV11-2 to TRBJ2-3; 13 bases line up with TRBD2. Trimming cost V 5 bases and J 6 bases; bases outside gene matches: 11. This CDR3 spans 17 amino acids. Germline CDR1 and CDR2: SGHAT and FQNNGV. The CDR3 is CASSAPTSGGPVDTQYF. The CDR3 bases are TGTGCCAGCAGCGCCCCGACTAGCGGGGGGCCCGTTGATACGCAGTATTTT.

The rearrangement links TRBV30 to TRBJ1-6, with TRBD1 as a possible D gene (5 bases). The germline CDR1 and CDR2 sequences are GTSNPN and SVGIG (reference sequence). CDR3 length: 13 residues. V was cut by 4 bases and J by 7 bases, with 11 bases left in between. The CDR3 DNA reads as TGTGCCTGGACTCGGGGGGGGAATTCACCCCTCCACTTT. Translation: CAWTRGGNSPLHF.

The chain links TRBV5-1 to TRBJ2-1; perhaps TRBD1 as D (6 bases). Trimming removed 1 base at V and 0 bases at J, with 14 bases between. Germline-derived CDR1 and CDR2 are SGHRS and YFSETQ. The length of the CDR3 is 17 residues. CDR3 residues: CASSLFLGQSSYNEQFF. CDR3 sequence (DNA): TGCGCCAGCAGCTTGTTTTTGGGACAAAGCTCCTACAATGAGCAGTTCTTC. Drawing the rest from reference TRBV5-1 and TRBJ2-1, the complete variable domain is KAGVTQTPRYLIKTRGQQVTLSCSPISGHRSVSWYQQTPGQGLQFLFEYFSETQRNKGNFPGRFSGRQFSNSRSEMNVSTLELGDSALYLCASSLFLGQSSYNEQFFGPGTRLTVL.

This clone has just one count. The chain uses TRBV2 and TRBJ2-7; D might be TRBD1 (6 bases). The germline gives CDR1 SNHLY, CDR2 FYNNEI. Trimming took 4 bases from V and 1 from J, leaving 17 bases between them. The CDR3 length is 16 residues. CDR3 amino acids: CASSGSRDTLSYEQYF. DNA of the CDR3: TGTGCCAGCAGTGGATCCCGGGACACGTTATCCTACGAGCAGTACTTC. Using reference TRBV2 and TRBJ2-7 for the parts outside the CDR3, the full variable domain is EPEVTQTPSHQVTQMGQEVILRCVPISNHLYFYWYRQILGQKVEFLVSFYNNEISEKSEIFDDQFSVERPDGSNFTLKIRSTKLEDSAMYFCASSGSRDTLSYEQYFGPGTRLTVT.

The chain links TRBV6-1 to TRBJ2-1, with 7 bases fitting TRBD2. Germline V lookup: CDR1 MNHNS, CDR2 SASEGT. The V gene end was trimmed by 3 bases and the J gene end by 5 bases; junction bases not matched to a gene: 1. This CDR3 spans 13 amino acids. DNA of the CDR3: TGTGCCAGCAGTGAGGGGGGGAACAATGAGCAGTTCTTC. This codes for CASSEGGNNEQFF.

The chain couples TRBV7-9 to TRBJ2-3, with TRBD2 matching 12 bases. Trimming cost V 5 bases and J 2 bases; bases outside gene matches: 5. This CDR3 spans 16 amino acids. Germline assignment: CDR1 SEHNR and CDR2 FQNEAQ (reference sequence). CDR3 residues: CASSGGLAGTTDTQYF. CDR3 DNA sequence: TGTGCCAGCAGCGGAGGACTAGCGGGGACCACAGATACGCAGTATTTT.

The chain carries TRBV19 and TRBJ1-1; D might be TRBD1 (5 bases). Germline V gene data show CDR1 as LNHDA and CDR2 as SQIVND (reference sequence). V was cut by 6 bases and J by 1 base, with 12 bases left in between. This CDR3 has 14 amino acids. CDR3 in DNA: TGTGCCAGTAGGCTCAGGGAAAGGAACACTGAAGCTTTCTTT. It codes for CASRLRERNTEAFF.

The chain uses TRBV5-1 and TRBJ2-6; the D is unclear. Deletions cut 0 bases from V and 0 bases from J, with 13 bases between. Germline CDR1 is SGHRS and CDR2 is YFSETQ. The CDR3 is made up of 18 amino acids. The CDR3 spells CASSLALISVSGANVLTF. In DNA form, the CDR3 reads TGCGCCAGCAGCTTGGCTCTTATTTCGGTCTCTGGGGCCAACGTCCTGACTTTC.

The gene calls are TRBV5-6 and TRBJ2-2, with D tentatively TRBD1 (6 bases). The CDR3 length is 15 residues. Germline V gene sequence: CDR1 SGHDT, CDR2 YYEEEE. V shed 1 base and J shed 4 bases, with 11 bases lying between them. Written as DNA, the CDR3 is TGTGCCAGCAGCTTGTACAGGGCTGGCACCGGGGAGCTGTTTTTT. As protein: CASSLYRAGTGELFF.

The chain uses TRBV7-9 and TRBJ2-7, with TRBD1 identical over 7 bases. The V and J ends lost 4 bases and 1 base, in that order; junction bases with no gene match: 4. Germline CDR1 reads SEHNR; CDR2 reads FQNEAQ (reference sequence). This CDR3 region has 14 residues. In nucleotides, the CDR3 is TGTGCCAGCAGCTCTCAGGGGGATTCCTACGAGCAGTACTTC. It codes for CASSSQGDSYEQYF. The entire variable domain, with the rest obtained from reference TRBV7-9 and TRBJ2-7, is as follows: DTGVSQNPRHKITKRGQNVTFRCDPISEHNRLYWYRQTLGQGPEFLTYFQNEAQLEKSRLLSDRFSAERPKGSFSTLEIQRTEQGDSAMYLCASSSQGDSYEQYFGPGTRLTVT.

The chain links TRBV21-1 to TRBJ2-5; the table names TRBD1, a call not compared with the DNA. TRBV21-1 is a pseudogene segment. The CDR3 runs 16 residues. CDR3 sequence reads: CASSAPGQGAKETQYF. CDR3 sequence (DNA): TGTGCCAGCAGCGCTCCGGGACAGGGGGCGAAAGAGACCCAGTACTTC.

V gene TRBV4-1 combines with J gene TRBJ1-6, with 7 positions matching TRBD1. Germline V lookup: CDR1 MGHRA, CDR2 YSYEKL. The CDR3 loop spans 15 amino acids. V lost 4 bases to trimming and J lost 10 bases; unmatched junction nucleotides: 10. CDR3 in DNA: TGCGCCAGCAGCCTTCGACAGGGCTCCCCCTCACCCCTCCACTTT. Its protein product is CASSLRQGSPSPLHF.

This chain links TRBV10-3 with TRBJ2-7, with 8 bases fitting TRBD2. This CDR3 contains 15 residues. Germline CDR1 and CDR2: ENHRY and SYGVKD. Trimming took 0 bases from V and 2 from J; bases not matched to a gene: 3. The CDR3 loop reads CAISESAGGPYEQYF. The CDR3 DNA is TGTGCCATCAGTGAGTCTGCGGGGGGCCCCTACGAGCAGTACTTC.

The rearrangement joins TRBV6-4 to TRBJ1-4; perhaps TRBD1 as D (5 bases). Per germline, CDR1 MRHNA and CDR2 SNTAGT. Trimming removed 6 bases from V and 8 bases from J, with 13 bases in between. This CDR3 region has 13 residues. This CDR3 is CASSVEEGEKLFF. For the CDR3, the DNA is TGTGCCAGCAGCGTTGAGGAGGGGGAAAAACTGTTTTTT.

The chain links TRBV7-9 to TRBJ2-1, with 7 bases fitting TRBD1. The length of the CDR3 is 13 residues. Trimming cost V 4 bases and J 7 bases; bases outside gene matches: 4. Germline lookup yields CDR1 SEHNR and CDR2 FQNEAQ (reference sequence). CDR3 sequence: CASSSGQPNEQFF. The CDR3 coding sequence is TGTGCCAGCAGCTCGGGACAGCCGAATGAGCAGTTCTTC.

CDR3 nucleotide sequence: TGCGCCAGCAGCACGGACAGCGTTAAATACGAGCAGTACTTC. Amino acid sequence: CASSTDSVKYEQYF. The chain carries TRBV5-1 and TRBJ2-7, with D possibly matching TRBD1 (6 bases). There are 14 residues in the CDR3. The V end lost 4 bases, the J end lost 4 bases, and 15 bases lay between the germline ends. Germline V CDR1 and CDR2: SGHRS, YFSETQ.

The chain carries TRBV4-3 and TRBJ1-5; tentatively, D is TRBD1 (5 bases). V lost 4 bases and J 2 bases, leaving 12 bases between the germline ends. Germline CDR1 reads LGHNA; CDR2 reads YSLEER. There are 15 residues in the CDR3. The CDR3 protein is CASSRTIEGNQPQHF. DNA of the CDR3: TGCGCCAGCAGCCGGACAATTGAGGGCAATCAGCCCCAGCATTTT.

The chain uses TRBV7-2 and TRBJ2-3; possibly TRBD2 for D (7 bases). Germline V gene data show CDR1 as SGHTA and CDR2 as FQGNSA. CDR3 length: 14 amino acids. Trimming shortened V by 3 bases and J by 4 bases, and 11 bases separated the two germline ends. The CDR3, as DNA: TGTGCCAGCAGCTTTTCCGGGGGGCCAGATACGCAGTATTTT. This gives the protein CASSFSGGPDTQYF. Together with reference TRBV7-2 and TRBJ2-3, the CDR3 gives the full variable domain: GAGVSQSPSNKVTEKGKDVELRCDPISGHTALYWYRQSLGQGLEFLIYFQGNSAPDKSGLPSDRFSAERTGGSVSTLTIQRTQQEDSAVYLCASSFSGGPDTQYFGPGTRLTVL.